These 23 T cell receptor beta chains were all obtained from the same sample, sequenced in a study of blood T cells in healthy people across ages. A second PCR, run for 7 to 11 cycles, used a sample-barcoded 5' primer plus a J-beta primer mix. From the 5' RACE reads, TCRdb called clonotypes with MiXCR, one entry per CDR3 protein. Of 980,000 or so distinct CDR3 sequences in the sample, around 48% were seen once. Source material: blood. The source is a man under 40 in good health.

In its sample, this clonotype was seen many times. This chain links TRBV3-1 with TRBJ2-7, with TRBD2 matching over 7 bases. The CDR3 totals 12 residues. Germline CDR1 is LGHDT and CDR2 is YNNKEL (reference sequence). Unmatched junction bases numbered 1, after V lost 4 bases and J lost 4 bases. The CDR3 DNA reads TGTGCCAGCAGCCGCGGGGGTTACGAGCAGTACTTC. Protein: CASSRGGYEQYF.

This CDR3 is CSVGMQPPMNTEAFF. The CDR3 DNA reads as TGCAGCGTTGGAATGCAGCCGCCCATGAACACTGAAGCTTTCTTT. The V call is TRBV29-1, the J call TRBJ1-1; D is ambiguous. The CDR3 spans 15 residues. With 4 bases removed from V and 0 bases from J, the gap between germline ends came to 15 bases. Germline assignment: CDR1 SQVTM and CDR2 ANQGSEA.

This clonotype was seen once. CDR3 DNA: TGTGCCAGTAGCCGCCCTGTCCCAGATACGCAGTATTTT. Translation gives CASSRPVPDTQYF. The chain carries TRBV9 and TRBJ2-3; no reliable D call. Deletions cut 8 bases from V and 4 bases from J, with 14 bases between. CDR1 and CDR2 from the germline V gene are SGDLS and YYNGEE. The CDR3 spans 13 residues.

V gene TRBV7-9 combines with J gene TRBJ1-1; 7 bases fit TRBD1. This CDR3 is 15 amino acids long. The V segment lost 2 bases and the J segment 5 bases; nucleotides outside the gene matches: 8. Germline CDR1 SEHNR, CDR2 FQNEAQ (reference sequence). The CDR3 DNA is TGTGCCAGCAGCTTATACGGGGACAGCGAAACTGAAGCTTTCTTT. Its translation: CASSLYGDSETEAFF.

The rearrangement uses TRBV7-9 and TRBJ1-1, with D unresolved. Trimming pared 3 bases from V and 0 bases from J, leaving 5 bases between. Germline CDR1 and CDR2: SEHNR and FQNEAQ (reference sequence). CDR3 size: 13 residues. CDR3 protein: CASSFSLNTEAFF. CDR3 in DNA: TGTGCCAGCAGCTTCTCCCTGAACACTGAAGCTTTCTTT.

In its sample, this clonotype was seen once. The rearrangement uses TRBV27 and TRBJ2-5; no clear D gene. The germline V gene encodes CDR1 MNHEY and CDR2 SMNVEV (reference sequence). The CDR3 extends over 14 amino acids. Trimming shortened V by 2 bases and J by 5 bases, and 12 bases separated the two germline ends. DNA for the CDR3: TGTGCCAGCAGTTTAGCGAGGTTGGGGGAGACCCAGTACTTC. Its protein product is CASSLARLGETQYF.

The rearrangement uses TRBV2 and TRBJ2-1; 11 nucleotides align to TRBD2. The V gene end was trimmed by 0 bases and the J gene end by 7 bases; junction bases not matched to a gene: 5. The CDR3 is made up of 16 amino acids. Germline V gives CDR1 SNHLY, CDR2 FYNNEI. This CDR3 reads CASSEARTSGGNEQFF. The CDR3 nucleotides read TGTGCCAGCAGTGAAGCGAGAACTAGCGGGGGTAATGAGCAGTTCTTC.

This clonotype has more than one count but fewer than ten. The chain uses TRBV27 and TRBJ2-7; D is unclear. V was cut by 2 bases and J by 0 bases, with 17 bases left in between. Germline V lookup: CDR1 MNHEY, CDR2 SMNVEV (reference sequence). The CDR3 is 17 amino acids. The CDR3 reads CASSLIRLRTYSYEQYF. Written as DNA, the CDR3 is TGTGCCAGCAGTTTAATCCGGTTACGAACCTACTCCTACGAGCAGTACTTC.

V is TRBV27 and J is TRBJ1-2; D possibly corresponds to TRBD1 (6 bases). Germline CDR1 MNHEY, CDR2 SMNVEV (reference sequence). This CDR3 is built from 16 residues. Trimming stripped 6 bases from V and 0 bases from J, with 17 bases between. CDR3 amino acids: CASSLDRTGSNYGYTF. The CDR3 DNA reads as TGTGCCAGCAGCCTTGACAGGACCGGATCTAACTATGGCTACACCTTC.

The chain links TRBV7-2 to TRBJ2-5, with TRBD2 matching over 9 bases. The CDR3 sequence is 15 residues long. Losses at the gene ends were 2 bases for V and 11 bases for J; bases not matched to a gene: 12. The germline V gene encodes CDR1 SGHTA and CDR2 FQGNSA. In nucleotides, the CDR3 is TGTGCCAGCAGCTTATTTCGAGCGGGGGGTGCTGAGCAGTACTTC. Translating it yields CASSLFRAGGAEQYF.

V is TRBV20-1 and J is TRBJ1-1, with unresolved D. CDR3 length: 14 residues. Germline CDR1 and CDR2: DFQATT and SNEGSKA (reference sequence). V lost 7 bases to trimming and J lost 1 base, with 16 bases between them. The CDR3 nucleotides are TGCAGTGGGATGGAGGGCGCAGAGAACACTGAAGCTTTCTTT. This gives the protein CSGMEGAENTEAFF.

CDR3 residues: CSAIRAGNLNTEAFF. CDR3 nucleotide sequence: TGCAGTGCTATTCGGGCCGGGAATTTGAACACTGAAGCTTTCTTT. This chain uses TRBV20-1 with TRBJ1-1; D remains unclear. Per the germline V gene, CDR1 is DFQATT and CDR2 is SNEGSKA (reference sequence). Between the trimmed V and J ends, which lost 4 bases and 0 bases, there was a span of 15 bases. This CDR3 comprises 15 residues.

The DNA of the CDR3 is TGCGCCAGCCGGGGGGCGGGGGCCTACAATGAGCAGTTCTTC. It yields the protein CASRGAGAYNEQFF. V usage is TRBV5-1 and J usage is TRBJ2-1, with D possibly TRBD2 on 7 matching bases. CDR1 is SGHRS, CDR2 YFSETQ, per germline. Between the trimmed V and J ends, which lost 7 bases and 2 bases, there was a span of 13 bases. This CDR3 contains 14 residues. Complete variable domain (other parts from reference TRBV5-1 and TRBJ2-1): KAGVTQTPRYLIKTRGQQVTLSCSPISGHRSVSWYQQTPGQGLQFLFEYFSETQRNKGNFPGRFSGRQFSNSRSEMNVSTLELGDSALYLCASRGAGAYNEQFFGPGTRLTVL.

This clonotype was seen repeatedly, ten times or more. J is TRBJ2-7 and V is TRBV10-3; a weak D match, TRBD2 (6 bases). V was cut by 3 bases and J by 3 bases, with 9 bases left in between. The germline V gene has CDR1 ENHRY and CDR2 SYGVKD. This CDR3 region has 13 residues. CDR3 sequence reads: CAISDGGNYEQYF. CDR3 sequence (DNA): TGTGCCATCAGTGACGGGGGTAACTACGAGCAGTACTTC.

The V call is TRBV2, the J call TRBJ1-5, with 7 bases aligning to TRBD1. The CDR3 length is 15 residues. V shed 6 bases, J shed 0 bases, and the junction held 5 bases outside the gene matches. The germline V gene encodes CDR1 SNHLY and CDR2 FYNNEI. CDR3: CASRGDSYSNQPQHF. DNA of the CDR3: TGTGCCAGCAGGGGGGACAGTTATAGCAATCAGCCCCAGCATTTT.

The chain combines TRBV29-1 with TRBJ2-2; 9 bases agree with TRBD1. This CDR3 comprises 13 residues. The V gene end was trimmed by 6 bases and the J gene end by 6 bases; junction bases not matched to a gene: 5. Looked up from germline, CDR1 is SQVTM and CDR2 is ANQGSEA. CDR3 DNA sequence: TGCAGCGTGGGGACAGGGTGGGCCGGGGAGCTGTTTTTT. Translated: CSVGTGWAGELFF.

This chain connects TRBV7-2 to TRBJ1-5; 9 nucleotides match TRBD1. Germline trimming cut 5 bases from V and 11 bases from J; bases unmatched to any gene: 10. Germline V gene lookup returns CDR1 SGHTA and CDR2 FQGNSA. This CDR3 has 14 residues. This chain's CDR3 is CASSGGGQGETQHF. CDR3 coding DNA: TGTGCCAGCAGCGGGGGGGGACAGGGCGAGACCCAGCATTTT.

The gene calls are TRBV11-3 and TRBJ2-5; a weak D match, TRBD2 (6 bases). The J call may be mistaken, given a closer DNA end match to TRBJ2-7. The length of the CDR3 is 13 residues. Per the germline V gene, CDR1 is SGHNT and CDR2 is YENEEA. As DNA, the CDR3 is TGTGCCAGCAGCACCTCCGGGACTCTCGAGCAGTACTTC. Amino acids: CASSTSGTLEQYF.

This chain links TRBV5-6 with TRBJ1-4; D gene ambiguous. The CDR3 contains 14 residues. Per the germline V gene, CDR1 is SGHDT and CDR2 is YYEEEE. V lost 6 bases and J 0 bases, leaving 9 bases between the germline ends. CDR3 DNA sequence: TGTGCCAGCAAACACGGGACAACTAATGAAAAACTGTTTTTT. It yields the protein CASKHGTTNEKLFF.

This chain connects TRBV4-1 to TRBJ2-7; 10 bases are a match to TRBD2. The V gene's germline CDR1 is MGHRA and CDR2 YSYEKL. V shed 1 base, J shed 4 bases, and the junction held 16 bases outside the gene matches. The CDR3 has 19 amino acids. As DNA, the CDR3 is TGCGCCAGCAGCCAAGTTGAGGTAGCGGGGGGTATAAGACAGTACGAGCAGTACTTC. Its translation is CASSQVEVAGGIRQYEQYF.

The J gene is TRBJ2-1, the V gene TRBV12-3 or TRBV12-4; D call uncertain. The length of the CDR3 is 16 residues. The V gene lost 6 bases and the J gene lost 0 bases, with 15 bases spanning the gap. The CDR3 spells CASRPRTPSSYNEQFF. In DNA form, the CDR3 reads TGTGCCAGCAGGCCCAGGACGCCAAGCTCCTACAATGAGCAGTTCTTC.

In this sample, this clonotype turned up a few times. CDR3 loop: CASSLAVGGRVKNIQYF. The CDR3, as DNA: TGTGCCAGCAGCTTAGCGGTTGGGGGAAGGGTCAAAAACATTCAGTACTTC. The gene calls are TRBV7-9 and TRBJ2-4; tentatively, D is TRBD1 or TRBD2 (5 bases each). V lost 0 bases and J 3 bases, leaving 15 bases between the germline ends. Germline V gene lookup returns CDR1 SEHNR and CDR2 FQNEAQ (reference sequence). The CDR3 spans 17 residues.

This clonotype has only one observation. The V gene is TRBV10-3, the J gene TRBJ1-1, with TRBD1 identical over 7 bases. CDR3 length equals 14 residues. Trimming at V came to 0 bases and at J to 8 bases, leaving 6 bases not matched to a gene. Germline assignment: CDR1 ENHRY and CDR2 SYGVKD. CDR3 DNA: TGTGCCATCAGTGAGTCGAGGGACAGCCAGGAAGCTTTCTTT. Translation: CAISESRDSQEAFF.